The 26 T cell receptor beta chains presented below share a single source sample, sequenced in a study of T cells in Graves' hyperthyroidism and ophthalmopathy. TCR beta CDR3 regions were amplified from RNA. TCR CDR3 regions were first amplified by RT-PCR with HTBI primers. TCRdb reprocessed the multiplex PCR reads via MiXCR and lists one record per CDR3 protein. The sample contains 250,000 to 300,000 distinct CDR3 sequences, about 14% of which appear only once. The sequencing sample was made of blood. Receptors originate from a woman under 40 with Graves' hyperthyroidism that later progressed to Graves' ophthalmopathy.

Turning to this clonotype: One end of the junction varies from germline; a read error may be responsible. The CDR3 nucleotides read TGCGGCGTTGAAGAGACGGATGAAAAACTGTTTTTT. Translating it yields CGVEETDEKLFF. The chain recombines TRBV29-1 with TRBJ1-4; D remains unclear. The CDR3 covers 12 residues. In germline, CDR1 is SQVTM, CDR2 ANQGSEA.

This clonotype showed up just a few times. V usage is TRBV15 and J usage is TRBJ1-5; the D gene is possibly TRBD1 (5 bases). The CDR3 contains 14 residues. Trimming removed 3 bases at V and 9 bases at J, with 15 bases between. CDR1 LNHNV and CDR2 YYDKDF come from the germline V gene (reference sequence). The CDR3 DNA reads TGTGCCACCAGCAGGGGACTTTTTGAGACGCCCCAGCATTTT. Translated: CATSRGLFETPQHF.

The table lists this clonotype with many counts. The V call is TRBV18, the J call TRBJ1-2; D unresolved. In germline, CDR1 is KGHSH, CDR2 LQKENI. This CDR3 comprises 13 residues. V lost 0 bases and J lost 6, with 8 bases in between. DNA of the CDR3: TGTGCCAGCTCACCACCCCTGATTGATGGCTACACCTTC. Amino acids: CASSPPLIDGYTF.

As for this clonotype: The junction departs from the called germline gene at one end, perhaps through a read error. The chain joins TRBV9 to TRBJ2-7; D gene unclear. The germline CDR1 and CDR2 sequences are SGDLS and YYNGEE. The length of the CDR3 is 14 residues. DNA of the CDR3: TGTACCAGCAGCGTAGTGAGTAGCTCCTACGAGCAGTACTTC. Protein product: CTSSVVSSSYEQYF.

The chain couples TRBV6-1 to TRBJ1-1, with 7 bases identical to TRBD1. CDR1 is MNHNS, CDR2 SASEGT, per germline. This CDR3 is 13 amino acids long. Trimming took 5 bases from V and 7 from J; bases not matched to a gene: 7. CDR3 bases: TGTGCCAGCAGTAGATGGACAGGACTTGAAGCTTTCTTT. This codes for CASSRWTGLEAFF.

J is TRBJ1-4 and V is TRBV3-1; TRBD1 matches 7 bases. The CDR3 consists of 18 residues. V gave up 4 bases and J gave up 3 bases; unmatched junction bases: 14. Germline V CDR1 and CDR2: LGHDT, YNNKEL (reference sequence). The CDR3 protein is CASSRTYPGGQANEKLFF. The CDR3 DNA reads as TGTGCCAGCAGCCGAACATATCCAGGGGGGCAAGCTAATGAAAAACTGTTTTTT.

This clonotype was observed many times. The chain is built from TRBV27 and TRBJ2-7; 10 bases line up with TRBD1. The length of the CDR3 is 14 residues. Germline CDR1 is MNHEY and CDR2 is SMNVEV (reference sequence). With V trimmed by 2 bases and J by 7 bases, 5 bases remained unmatched. The CDR3 region has the DNA TGTGCCAGCAGTTTAAAGGGACAGGGGCTGGAGCAGTACTTC. Its protein product is CASSLKGQGLEQYF.

This clonotype has at least ten counts. The V gene is TRBV20-1, the J gene TRBJ1-2; D call uncertain. The CDR3 is 14 residues long. Germline CDR1 reads DFQATT; CDR2 reads SNEGSKA (reference sequence). With 3 bases removed from V and 8 bases from J, the gap between germline ends came to 19 bases. The DNA of the CDR3 is TGCAGTGCTAGCGATGAGTGGGGAACGGGGGGCTACACCTTC. It codes for CSASDEWGTGGYTF.

The J gene is TRBJ1-1, the V gene TRBV4-1, with no clear D. The germline gives CDR1 MGHRA, CDR2 YSYEKL. Trimming took off 0 bases at V and 5 bases at J, with 13 bases between the two ends. There are 15 residues in the CDR3. The CDR3 coding sequence is TGCGCCAGCAGCCAAGACTGGGGTCCGGGGACTGAAGCTTTCTTT. This gives the protein CASSQDWGPGTEAFF.

This clonotype was seen at least ten times. The V and J genes are TRBV27 and TRBJ1-1; maybe TRBD1 (6 bases). V was cut by 8 bases and J by 0 bases, with 16 bases left in between. Per germline, CDR1 MNHEY and CDR2 SMNVEV (reference sequence). The CDR3 has 15 residues. The CDR3 region has the DNA TGTGCCAGCGGAACCTTGAGGGGGTTGAACACTGAAGCTTTCTTT. Protein product: CASGTLRGLNTEAFF.

Ten or more counts support this clonotype. The rearrangement links TRBV3-1 to TRBJ2-7, with TRBD2 matching over 9 bases. V was clipped by 1 base and J by 4 bases; unmatched bases: 5. Germline V gives CDR1 LGHDT, CDR2 YNNKEL (reference sequence). The CDR3 is 15 amino acids. The CDR3 loop reads CASSQATSGVYEQYF. In nucleotides, the CDR3 is TGTGCCAGCAGCCAAGCGACTAGCGGTGTTTACGAGCAGTACTTC.

This clonotype was detected many times. V usage is TRBV3-1 and J usage is TRBJ2-1, with TRBD2 as a possible D gene (5 bases). Germline CDR1 reads LGHDT; CDR2 reads YNNKEL (reference sequence). The CDR3 loop spans 15 amino acids. V lost 0 bases and J lost 2, with 8 bases in between. CDR3 amino acids: CASSQERAPYNEQFF. DNA for the CDR3: TGTGCCAGCAGCCAAGAGCGGGCCCCCTACAATGAGCAGTTCTTC.

At least ten counts were recorded for this clonotype. The chain carries TRBV7-2 and TRBJ2-5; the match to TRBD2 covers 9 bases. V was clipped by 8 bases and J by 5 bases; unmatched bases: 6. The CDR3 is 13 amino acids. Germline V gives CDR1 SGHTA, CDR2 FQGNSA. The CDR3 DNA reads TGTGCCAGCGGTAGCGGGAGCGGGGAGACCCAGTACTTC. Translated, it gives CASGSGSGETQYF.

CDR3 coding DNA: TGTGCCAGCAGTTGGCCCGGGGGGCGGGAGACTTTTAATGAGCAGTTCTTC. Its protein is CASSWPGGRETFNEQFF. The rearrangement links TRBV6-6 to TRBJ2-1, with a tentative D call TRBD2 (7 bases). CDR3 length equals 17 residues. Trimming stripped 4 bases from V and 7 bases from J, with 23 bases between. Germline CDR1 MNHNY, CDR2 SVGAGI (reference sequence).

This clonotype was observed a handful of times. The chain combines TRBV6-2 or TRBV6-3 with TRBJ1-5; 12 bases are a match to TRBD1. The CDR3 totals 18 residues. Germline assignment: CDR1 MNHEY and CDR2 SVGEGT. With 7 bases clipped from V and 1 base from J, the junction kept 11 bases outside the gene matches. For the CDR3, the DNA is TGTGCCAGCATCCTAAGGGACAGGGGGCTGGGGAGCAATCAGCCCCAGCATTTT. This codes for CASILRDRGLGSNQPQHF.

This clonotype was recorded many times. This chain joins TRBV28 and TRBJ2-7; D might be TRBD2 (5 bases). Germline V CDR1 and CDR2: MDHEN, SYDVKM. The CDR3 spans 15 residues. V was clipped by 5 bases and J by 5 bases, with 19 bases between them. The DNA for the CDR3 is TGTGCCAGCAGTCCGGCTAGCCACCTCATCCACGAGCAGTACTTC. Its translation is CASSPASHLIHEQYF.

The rearrangement uses TRBV3-1 and TRBJ2-3; either TRBD1 or TRBD2 may fit D (5 bases each). The CDR3 covers 17 residues. The V and J ends lost 3 bases and 1 base respectively, with 17 bases between them. CDR1 LGHDT and CDR2 YNNKEL come from the germline V gene (reference sequence). CDR3 amino acids: CASSQESRGRRTDTQYF. The DNA of the CDR3 is TGTGCCAGCAGCCAGGAAAGTCGGGGACGGCGCACAGATACGCAGTATTTT.

The table lists this clonotype with many counts. The V and J genes are TRBV18 and TRBJ2-1; TRBD2 might be the D (7 bases). Germline V gene data show CDR1 as KGHSH and CDR2 as LQKENI. Trimming pared 2 bases from V and 5 bases from J, leaving 13 bases between. The CDR3 is 15 residues long. The CDR3 coding sequence is TGTGCCAGCTCACCAAGGGGGGGGACAAACAATGAGCAGTTCTTC. Translation gives CASSPRGGTNNEQFF.

A few counts support this clonotype. The rearrangement uses TRBV27 and TRBJ2-2, with TRBD1 matching 9 bases. The CDR3 totals 13 residues. Trimming removed 8 bases from V and 5 bases from J; junction bases left unmatched: 3. Looked up from germline, CDR1 is MNHEY and CDR2 is SMNVEV (reference sequence). The CDR3 nucleotides are TGTGCCAGCGGCGACAGGGGGACCGGGGAGCTGTTTTTT. Translation gives CASGDRGTGELFF.

J is TRBJ2-1 and V is TRBV24-1; TRBD2 agrees at 8 bases. The J segment lost 7 bases and the V segment lost 1 base, leaving 5 bases of the junction unmatched. The CDR3 length is 15 residues. Germline V gene lookup returns CDR1 KGHDR and CDR2 SFDVKD. CDR3 nucleotide sequence: TGTGCCACCAGTGATTTCGCAGCGGGAGATAATGAGCAGTTCTTC. As protein: CATSDFAAGDNEQFF.

At least ten counts were recorded for this clonotype. The V gene is TRBV9, the J gene TRBJ1-5; TRBD1 matches 7 bases. V trimming: 6 bases; J trimming: 4 bases; junction bases outside the gene matches: 7. The CDR3 length is 14 residues. From germline, CDR1 is SGDLS and CDR2 YYNGEE. The CDR3 spells CASTSRQGNQPQHF. Written as DNA, the CDR3 is TGTGCCAGCACCTCAAGACAGGGAAATCAGCCCCAGCATTTT.

The chain carries TRBV19 and TRBJ2-3; D ambiguous. Germline lookup yields CDR1 LNHDA and CDR2 SQIVND (reference sequence). The CDR3 spans 13 residues. Trimming removed 4 bases at V and 8 bases at J, with 13 bases between. The chain's CDR3 is CASSTSWTSTQYF. The CDR3 bases are TGTGCCAGTAGTACTTCTTGGACCTCTACGCAGTATTTT.

This clonotype was seen ten or more times. The chain uses TRBV7-2 and TRBJ1-1, with D perhaps TRBD1 (5 bases). CDR1 is SGHTA and CDR2 is FQGNSA in the germline V gene. Trimming took 5 bases from V and 8 from J, leaving 15 bases between them. There are 13 residues in the CDR3. CDR3 in amino acids: CASSVQGLGEAFF. The CDR3 DNA sequence: TGTGCCAGCAGCGTGCAGGGCTTGGGCGAAGCTTTCTTT.

This clonotype showed up many times. The chain is built from TRBV28 and TRBJ1-5; 8 bases fit TRBD1. Germline assignment: CDR1 MDHEN and CDR2 SYDVKM. This CDR3 comprises 14 residues. J was trimmed by 6 bases and V by 4 bases; bases with no gene match: 5. The DNA for the CDR3 is TGTGCCAGCAGTTGGTCCCAGGGGGCTCAGCCCCAGCATTTT. This codes for CASSWSQGAQPQHF.

A word on this clonotype: A much bigger clone sits one base away, suggesting this may be a read error. This chain connects TRBV12-3 or TRBV12-4 to TRBJ2-3, with 8 bases fitting TRBD2. The CDR3 has 14 amino acids. The CDR3 loop is CASSIRLAPDMQYF. In nucleotides, the CDR3 is TGTGCCAGCAGTATCCGACTAGCGCCAGATATGCAGTATTTT.

Ten or more counts support this clonotype. The chain joins TRBV20-1 to TRBJ2-2; D call uncertain. CDR3 length equals 13 residues. Trimming pared 3 bases from V and 0 bases from J, leaving 5 bases between. Germline assignment: CDR1 DFQATT and CDR2 SNEGSKA (reference sequence). CDR3 DNA: TGCAGTGCTAGCGGAGCGAACACCGGGGAGCTGTTTTTT. Its translation: CSASGANTGELFF.